The 15 T cell receptor beta chains given below trace back to one sample, sequenced in a study of cytomegalovirus exposure and HLA in healthy donors. The PCR used 60 Vbeta and 13 Jbeta primers. Here immunoSEQ multiplex PCR was the method, and the copy in TCRdb shows in-frame clones only, minus some. Of approximately 140,000 clones listed, roughly 77% are singletons. Material for sequencing was PBMCs. The source of these receptors is a female donor in good health and CMV-seronegative.

V gene TRBV5-1 combines with J gene TRBJ2-1; 7 nucleotides match TRBD2. CDR3 length: 15 amino acids. V lost 2 bases, J lost 5 bases, and 7 bases stayed unmatched. Germline V gene sequence: CDR1 SGHRS, CDR2 YFSETQ. The CDR3 DNA sequence: TGCGCCAGCAGCTTCGGCGGGAGAGAGAACAATGAGCAGTTCTTC. It is translated as CASSFGGRENNEQFF.

The V and J genes are TRBV5-1 and TRBJ1-5; D is undetermined. The CDR3 has 15 amino acids. Germline CDR1 is SGHRS and CDR2 is YFSETQ. Trimming cost V 0 bases and J 2 bases, with 9 bases left between them. CDR3 protein: CASSLDGFGNQPQHF. DNA of the CDR3: TGCGCCAGCAGCTTGGACGGTTTCGGCAATCAGCCCCAGCATTTT.

The chain is built from TRBV4-1 and TRBJ1-2; no clear D. V shed 2 bases and J shed 3 bases, with 4 bases lying between them. The germline gives CDR1 MGHRA, CDR2 YSYEKL. The CDR3 runs 12 residues. This CDR3 is CASSQRDYGYTF. The CDR3 coding sequence is TGCGCCAGCAGCCAACGGGACTATGGCTACACCTTC.

This clone was counted between two and nine times. The rearrangement uses TRBV4-3 and TRBJ2-2; 10 nucleotides match TRBD2. After removal of 4 bases from V and 6 bases from J, the junction contained 2 bases not matched to a gene. Germline CDR1 LGHNA, CDR2 YSLEER. This CDR3 is 14 amino acids long. CDR3 loop: CASSRSGRSGELFF. CDR3 nucleotides: TGCGCCAGCAGCCGTAGCGGGAGGTCCGGGGAGCTGTTTTTT.

This clone appeared a single time. The J gene is TRBJ2-5, the V gene TRBV29-1; D remains ambiguous. Deletions cut 4 bases from V and 0 bases from J, with 12 bases between. The CDR3 extends over 14 amino acids. Looked up from germline, CDR1 is SQVTM and CDR2 is ANQGSEA. CDR3 protein: CSVGRGQNQETQYF. The DNA for the CDR3 is TGCAGCGTTGGTCGAGGCCAGAACCAAGAGACCCAGTACTTC. The whole variable domain, remainder taken from reference TRBV29-1 and TRBJ2-5, is SAVISQKPSRDICQRGTSLTIQCQVDSQVTMMFWYRQQPGQSLTLIATANQGSEATYESGFVIDKFPISRPNLTFSTLTVSNMSPEDSSIYLCSVGRGQNQETQYFGPGTRLLVL.

This chain links TRBV10-3 with TRBJ1-3, with D perhaps matching TRBD1 (6 bases). Trimming left V 6 bases short and J 7 bases short, with 16 bases between. This CDR3 contains 14 residues. The germline CDR1 and CDR2 sequences are ENHRY and SYGVKD. CDR3 residues: CAIRGTSQGNTIYF. The DNA for the CDR3 is TGTGCCATCAGGGGGACATCACAAGGGAACACCATATATTTT.

This chain links TRBV7-8 with TRBJ1-1; 9 bases fit TRBD1. CDR1 and CDR2 from the germline V gene are SGHVS and FQNEAQ. J gave up 5 bases and V 3 bases, and 1 base lay outside the gene matches. The CDR3 loop spans 13 amino acids. CDR3 in amino acids: CASSFDRGTEAFF. CDR3 coding DNA: TGTGCCAGCAGCTTCGACAGGGGGACTGAAGCTTTCTTT.

V gene TRBV2 combines with J gene TRBJ1-1; a possible D gene is TRBD1 (6 bases). Trimming shortened V by 4 bases and J by 6 bases, and 15 bases separated the two germline ends. The CDR3 has 14 residues. Germline values: CDR1 SNHLY, CDR2 FYNNEI. CDR3 nucleotide sequence: TGTGCCAGCAGTGGGGAACAGGGTAGATCTGAAGCTTTCTTT. Protein: CASSGEQGRSEAFF.

In its sample, this clone was seen a few times. The chain recombines TRBV5-1 with TRBJ1-1, with D possibly being TRBD1 (5 bases). CDR1 and CDR2 (germline): SGHRS, YFSETQ. The CDR3 is 14 residues long. Trimming stripped 7 bases from V and 3 bases from J, with 16 bases between. The DNA of the CDR3 is TGCGCCAGCTCCTCCAGCGCGGGGGACACTGAAGCTTTCTTT. Encoded protein: CASSSSAGDTEAFF.

CDR3 sequence: CASSLSVAGDTGELFF. CDR3 DNA: TGCGCCAGCAGCTTGTCGGTAGCGGGGGACACCGGGGAGCTGTTTTTT. The rearrangement uses TRBV5-1 and TRBJ2-2; TRBD2 matches 9 bases. Germline V gives CDR1 SGHRS, CDR2 YFSETQ. J lost 3 bases, V lost 1 base, and 4 bases had no gene match. This CDR3 region has 16 residues. The full variable domain, with the rest looked up from reference TRBV5-1 and TRBJ2-2, is KAGVTQTPRYLIKTRGQQVTLSCSPISGHRSVSWYQQTPGQGLQFLFEYFSETQRNKGNFPGRFSGRQFSNSRSEMNVSTLELGDSALYLCASSLSVAGDTGELFFGEGSRLTVL.

The V gene is TRBV4-1, the J gene TRBJ1-2, with TRBD1 matching over 10 bases. Trimming took 4 bases from V and 5 from J; bases not matched to a gene: 4. Germline assignment: CDR1 MGHRA and CDR2 YSYEKL. This CDR3 is 14 amino acids long. CDR3 coding DNA: TGCGCCAGCAGCCGGGACAGGGGCGATTATGGCTACACCTTC. Protein: CASSRDRGDYGYTF.

There are a few counts of this clone. The chain has TRBV11-3 and TRBJ2-5; D gene ambiguous. The CDR3 covers 14 residues. V was trimmed by 4 bases and J by 6 bases, leaving 15 bases between them. Looked up from germline, CDR1 is SGHNT and CDR2 is YENEEA. The CDR3 region has the DNA TGTGCCAGCAGCTGTCGAGACTGCCCAAAGACCCAGTACTTC. Translating it yields CASSCRDCPKTQYF. The complete variable domain, with remaining parts taken from reference TRBV11-3 and TRBJ2-5, reads EAGVVQSPRYKIIEKKQPVAFWCNPISGHNTLYWYLQNLGQGPELLIRYENEEAVDDSQLPKDRFSAERLKGVDSTLKIQPAELGDSAVYLCASSCRDCPKTQYFGPGTRLLVL.

The genes are TRBV6-1 and TRBJ1-2, with TRBD1 identical over 7 bases. From germline, CDR1 is MNHNS and CDR2 SASEGT. The J segment lost 0 bases and the V segment lost 4 bases, leaving 20 bases of the junction unmatched. This CDR3 region has 20 residues. CDR3 protein: CASSGYRDRLPVVANYGYTF. In DNA, the CDR3 is TGTGCCAGCAGTGGTTACCGGGACAGACTACCGGTCGTAGCTAACTATGGCTACACCTTC.

The chain joins TRBV30 to TRBJ1-5; D is unclear. CDR3 length: 14 residues. Germline-derived CDR1 and CDR2 are GTSNPN and SVGIG (reference sequence). With 0 bases removed from V and 4 bases from J, the gap between germline ends came to 10 bases. In nucleotides, the CDR3 is TGTGCCTGGAGTGTATTACGGAGAAATCAGCCCCAGCATTTT. Amino acid sequence: CAWSVLRRNQPQHF.

V and J are TRBV27 and TRBJ1-5; tentative D call: TRBD1 (6 bases). This CDR3 comprises 15 residues. CDR1 and CDR2 (germline): MNHEY, SMNVEV (reference sequence). Trimming took off 3 bases at V and 0 bases at J, with 9 bases between the two ends. The CDR3: CASSFQGFSNQPQHF. The DNA for the CDR3 is TGTGCCAGCAGTTTCCAGGGGTTTAGCAATCAGCCCCAGCATTTT.